These T cell receptor beta chains were read from a single sample in a study of cytomegalovirus exposure and HLA in healthy donors. The repertoire was sequenced with immunoSEQ multiplex PCR; TCRdb's copy has only in-frame clones and lacks some. The sample holds about 94,000 clones, under 80% seen once. The sequencing sample was made of PBMCs. These receptor sequences come from a male donor in good health and CMV-seronegative. CDR3s include the opening cysteine and the closing phenylalanine or tryptophan. A D gene is named only where the DNA matches it firmly. Some rows mark clone size as missing; the rest say once, few, many or name a class of expanded clone.

>once|TRBJ1-1|.|TRBV7-2
TGTGCCAGCAGCTTAGTGTTTTCGGCAGGTAATGAAGCTTTCTTT
CASSLVFSAGNEAFF
>.|TRBJ1-2|.|TRBV6-5
TGTGCCAGCAGTCTACAGGCGGATGGCTACACCTTC
CASSLQADGYTF
>.|TRBJ2-3|.|TRBV29-1
TGCAGCGTTGAGAGGAATACGCAGTATTTT
CSVERNTQYF
>.|TRBJ2-2|.|TRBV28
TGTGCCAGCAGTTCATGGACAGAATCGAACACCGGGGAGCTGTTTTTT
CASSSWTESNTGELFF
>few|TRBJ1-1|.|TRBV7-9
TGTGCCAGCAAGGACGGACTTGAAGCTTTCTTT
CASKDGLEAFF
>.|TRBJ2-3|TRBD2|TRBV5-1
TGCGCCAGCAGCCCTCTAAAGCGGGAGGGCCAGGATACGCAGTATTTT
CASSPLKREGQDTQYF
>.|TRBJ2-3|.|TRBV5-6
TGTGCCAGCAGCCGCCCCGGTAGCACAGATACGCAGTATTTT
CASSRPGSTDTQYF
>.|TRBJ2-1|TRBD1|TRBV15
TGTGCCACCAGCAGAGAGACAGGGGACTACAATGAGCAGTTCTTC
CATSRETGDYNEQFF
>.|TRBJ2-5|TRBD1|TRBV5-6
TGTGCCAGCAGCTTGGATGGGACAGGGGGAGAGACCCAGTACTTC
CASSLDGTGGETQYF
>.|TRBJ1-6|TRBD1|TRBV4-3
TGCGCCAGCAGCCAAGATGGGGGGACAGGGCTATCACCCCTCCACTTT
CASSQDGGTGLSPLHF
>.|TRBJ1-2|TRBD1|TRBV13
TGTGCCAGCTTCCGGACAGGGGACTATGGCTACACCTTC
CASFRTGDYGYTF
>.|TRBJ2-2|TRBD1|TRBV5-1
TGCGCCAGCAGCTTAGGACAGGGAATGACCGGGGAGCTGTTTTTT
CASSLGQGMTGELFF
>.|TRBJ2-1|.|TRBV4-1
TGCGCCAGCAGCCAAGGAGGGAGTGGAGAGGGTGAGCAGTTCTTC
CASSQGGSGEGEQFF
>.|TRBJ2-2|.|TRBV28
TGTGCCAGCAGTTTTAAATTCGGGGAGCTGTTTTTT
CASSFKFGELFF
>.|TRBJ1-1|.|TRBV5-1
TGCGCCAGCAGCTTGACATTCTTGAACACTGAAGCTTTCTTT
CASSLTFLNTEAFF
>few|TRBJ1-1|TRBD1|TRBV19
TGTGCCAGTAGTCAGCGGACAGGGGTGAAGAACACTGAAGCTTTCTTT
CASSQRTGVKNTEAFF
>.|TRBJ1-2|TRBD1|TRBV13
TGTGCCAGCAGCCCACGGACAGGACACTATGGCTACACCTTC
CASSPRTGHYGYTF
>.|TRBJ1-5|TRBD1|TRBV2
TGTGCCAGCCAGAGGGACAGCAATAGCAATCAGCCCCAGCATTTT
CASQRDSNSNQPQHF
>.|TRBJ1-6|.|TRBV2
TGTGCCAGCAGTGAAGACATGGGGGCGAATTCACCCCTCCACTTT
CASSEDMGANSPLHF
>once|TRBJ1-1|TRBD1|TRBV6-1
TGTGCCAGCAGTGAAGCGTGGGGGTCAGGGGGAGCTTTCTTT
CASSEAWGSGGAFF
>few|TRBJ1-3|.|TRBV11-2
TGTGCCAGCAGCCTACAGGTCTCTGGAAACACCATATATTTT
CASSLQVSGNTIYF
>few|TRBJ1-5|.|TRBV18
TGTGCCAGCTCACCGGCGGATAATCAGCCCCAGCATTTT
CASSPADNQPQHF
>.|TRBJ2-4|TRBD1|TRBV7-2
TGTGCCAGCAGCCTCGACAGGGGAGGAAACATTCAGTACTTC
CASSLDRGGNIQYF
>.|TRBJ2-1|.|TRBV5-1
TGCGCCAGCAGCTTCGGGAGCAATGAGCAGTTCTTC
CASSFGSNEQFF
>.|TRBJ2-7|TRBD2|TRBV27
TGTGCCAGCCGGGGACTAGCGGGAGGGTACGAGCAGTACTTC
CASRGLAGGYEQYF
>.|TRBJ2-2|TRBD1|TRBV30
TGTGCCTGGAGTGTCGGACAGGGGGCTGCCGGGGAGCTGTTTTTT
CAWSVGQGAAGELFF
>.|TRBJ2-4|TRBD2|TRBV29-1
TGCAGCGTTGTGGGGGCGGGGGGGACCAACGGTGAAAACAGTCAGTACTTC
CSVVGAGGTNGENSQYF
>.|TRBJ1-1|.|TRBV7-9
TGTGCCAGCAGCCTCCAGGGGCCGAACACTGAAGCTTTCTTT
CASSLQGPNTEAFF
>once|TRBJ1-1|.|TRBV13
TGTGCCAGCAGCTTAATACAGATGAACACTGAAGCTTTCTTT
CASSLIQMNTEAFF
>.|TRBJ2-7|TRBD1|TRBV7-8
TGTGCCAGCAGCTTAGTACAGGGGAACTACGAGCAGTACTTC
CASSLVQGNYEQYF
>.|TRBJ2-1|.|TRBV5-4
TGTGCCAGCAGCTTGCCCAGCGGGTCCTCCAATGAGCAGTTCTTC
CASSLPSGSSNEQFF
>once|TRBJ2-7|.|TRBV7-2
TGTGCCAGCAGCTGGTGGCAGGGAAGGCCCTACGAGCAGTACTTC
CASSWWQGRPYEQYF
>.|TRBJ2-3|.|TRBV6-1
TGTGCCAGCACTAATGGAGGGTTTACAGATACGCAGTATTTT
CASTNGGFTDTQYF
>.|TRBJ2-2|TRBD1|TRBV27
TGTGCCAGCAGTTCCACCAATACCGGGACAGGGTGCACCGGGGAGCTGTTTTTT
CASSSTNTGTGCTGELFF
>.|TRBJ1-1|.|TRBV28
TGTGCCAGCAGCACGGGAGGGCCAGCGAACACTGAAGCTTTCTTT
CASSTGGPANTEAFF
>few|TRBJ2-3|.|TRBV28
TGTGCCAGCAGTCCAGGGAGGAGGACATCATTTAGCACAGATACGCAGTATTTT
CASSPGRRTSFSTDTQYF
>.|TRBJ1-1|TRBD1|TRBV27
TGTGCCAGCAGTTTTGTGGGACAGGGCGGTGAAGCTTTCTTT
CASSFVGQGGEAFF
>few|TRBJ1-4|TRBD1|TRBV15
TGTGCCACCAGCGCGCGAAGGGGACAGGGCGGCGAAAAACTGTTTTTT
CATSARRGQGGEKLFF
>few|TRBJ1-1|TRBD1|TRBV7-8
TGTGCCAGCATCAACAGGGGAGGGAACACTGAAGCTTTCTTT
CASINRGGNTEAFF
>.|TRBJ2-1|TRBD2|TRBV19
TGTGCCAGTACCGGACTAGCAAACAATGAGCAGTTCTTC
CASTGLANNEQFF
>.|TRBJ1-1|TRBD1|TRBV10-3
TGTGCCGCGGGGACAGGGGGCGGATACACTGAAGCTTTCTTT
CAAGTGGGYTEAFF
>.|TRBJ1-5|.|TRBV28
TGTGCCAGCAGTTTATCAGTCTCGAGCAATCAGCCCCAGCATTTT
CASSLSVSSNQPQHF
>.|TRBJ2-4|.|TRBV11-2
TGTGCCAGCAGCTCCTTTCGAGGACAGAAGATTAAAAACATTCAGTACTTC
CASSSFRGQKIKNIQYF
>.|TRBJ1-6|.|TRBV19
TGTGCCAGCCAAGTAGGGGCAAGCCTACGCTCTTCACCCCTCCACTTT
CASQVGASLRSSPLHF
>.|TRBJ1-2|.|TRBV19
TGTGCCAGTAGTCTCCGGGATAACACCCGCGGAGGCACCTTC
CASSLRDNTRGGTF
>.|TRBJ1-2|.|TRBV7-2
TGTGCCAGCAGCCCGAGCGGGGGGTTTGCCTATGGCTACACCTTC
CASSPSGGFAYGYTF
>.|TRBJ2-3|TRBD2|TRBV28
TGTGCCAGCAGGTCAAGCCGGACTAGCGGGAGACAAGCAGATACGCAGTATTTT
CASRSSRTSGRQADTQYF
>few|TRBJ2-2|TRBD2|TRBV5-1
TGCGCCAGCACCACTAGCGCACCCGAAGGGGAGCTGTTTTTT
CASTTSAPEGELFF
>.|TRBJ2-1|TRBD2|TRBV10-3
TGTGCCACCATGCTGCTGGGGGGGGCCTACAATGAGCAGTTCTTC
CATMLLGGAYNEQFF